The sequence of this T cell receptor beta chain was determined in a study of shared clonotypes between healthy human individuals (dated by TCRdb to about 2020). About the full investigation: A few men and a couple of women, aged 18 to 49 years, made up the cohort. Per donor, leukapheresis produced somewhere between about 0.9 and 9.5 billion PBMCs. Libraries were prepared and TCR repertoires were sequenced by different laboratories using diverse techniques, in order to increase sequencing depth and limit assay-specific biases. For each donor, three plates each were used for CD4 naive and CD4 memory, two plates were used for CD8 naive, and one plate was used for CD8 memory. The study deeply sequenced blood TCR repertoires of about 5 healthy adults to estimate repertoire size and the extent of clonotype sharing between individuals. The study at large found these results: Larger estimated clonotype richness was generally found for naive subsets than for memory subsets. Pairwise subsampling indicated that sequencing depth was expected to affect the degree of clonotype sharing among donors. Sampling was restricted to blood, and TCR repertoires in tissue are likely to differ from TCR repertoires in blood. The small number of donors limited the genetic and exposure-history diversity represented. Sharing across a handful of donors was observed for approximately 5% of naive CD4, under 4% of naive CD8, roughly 2.3% of memory CD4, and over 0.3% of memory CD8 clonotypes. Higher generation probabilities were observed for clonotypes shared by all four sorted-subset donors than for non-shared clonotypes. Even with the large sequencing depth, rarefaction of the sorted-subset datasets indicated that sequencing was incomplete.

V is cut by 9 bases and J by 7 bases, and the space between the germline ends is 16 bases. CDR1 and CDR2 (WNHNN, SYGVQD) derive from the germline V gene (reference sequence). The CDR3 runs 12 amino acids, cysteine and phenylalanine included. Left in the record is the CDR3 DNA by itself, 36 bases read in frame from the first base. Using the deep immunoSEQ assay, multiplex PCR amplified TCR CDR3 regions from genomic DNA. Genomic DNA extracted from each cell subset was distributed evenly over all wells of several immunoSEQ 96-well plates, and each plate served as one replicate. For sorted subsets, around 200 ng genomic DNA, equal to some 28,000 T cell genomes, was loaded into each replicate PCR. The purified libraries were quantified using a Qubit 3.0 fluorometer, sized with a Bioanalyzer 2100, and then quantified again using the KAPA Library Quantification kit. Every immunoSEQ 96-well plate was sequenced on a separate single-read 150-cycle Illumina NextSeq 550 flow cell. The source study handled its data this way. The immunoSEQ output contained only junctional sequences without quality scores, so filtering could not match that applied to full-length reads. To assign V/J genes and CDR3, sequences were annotated against IMGT germline references using PyIR, a Python wrapper for IgBLAST v1.9. Reads were removed for weak V/J assignments (E-value above 1e-6), missing CDR3, stop codons, out-of-frame junctions, or ambiguous translated residues. V3J clonotypes were defined as sequences sharing an identical inferred V gene, J gene, and CDR3 amino acid sequence. To compute the percentage overlap between repertoires, the number of shared unique clonotypes was divided by the size of the smaller repertoire. Richness of each repertoire was evaluated using RTK rarefaction, the Chao1 estimator, and Recon v2.1 estimates of unobserved clonotypes. For all TCRbeta clonotypes obtained by the gDNA method from a handful of donors, generation probabilities were computed with OLGA. Entries here come from immuneACCESS through TCRdb and include only in-frame sequences with V and J called. Some clones fail to appear in such tables; in the studies checked, an unresolved V gene covers under half of the shortfall, and the cause of the remainder is unknown. The D gene and trimming were derived from the DNA, and the V and J assignments and clone size from that table. Counted in this sample were fewer than 2.5 million clones; 93% of them appeared once. The top ten constitute more than 0.35% of the sample.

Healthy HIV-negative adults with no recently reported acute infections or vaccinations were included as donors. Every donor was a Caucasian adult residing in Nashville, Tennessee, USA. CD4+ T cells were enriched by magnetic negative selection, after which naive cells were positively selected on CD45RA and the negative fraction was taken as the memory subset. After blood collection by leukapheresis, PBMCs were isolated using Ficoll-Histopaque density gradient centrifugation and then cryopreserved in the vapor phase of liquid nitrogen. Analytical flow cytometry was used to check the purity and quantity of each magnetically sorted T cell population. Each sorted fraction had its genomic DNA isolated and then quantified by UV absorbance on a Nanodrop 2000c. Comment on this clone: The antigen it binds to is not known. No base quality values were provided; no much bigger clone lies one nucleotide off.

The sample was naive CD4+ T cells from PBMCs. What the cell subset or site label conveys for this sample: CD45RA+ positively selected. The chain is encoded by TRBV10-1 joined to TRBJ2-7; the D gene is possibly TRBD2, with 6 bases matching. The receptor was derived from a man aged 18 to 29 in good health. Some clones in this sample may be carry-over from other donors' samples. The DNA sequence follows: TGCGCCAGTTCCGGGAGTGTGGGTGAGCAGTACTTC. This encodes CASSGSVGEQYF.